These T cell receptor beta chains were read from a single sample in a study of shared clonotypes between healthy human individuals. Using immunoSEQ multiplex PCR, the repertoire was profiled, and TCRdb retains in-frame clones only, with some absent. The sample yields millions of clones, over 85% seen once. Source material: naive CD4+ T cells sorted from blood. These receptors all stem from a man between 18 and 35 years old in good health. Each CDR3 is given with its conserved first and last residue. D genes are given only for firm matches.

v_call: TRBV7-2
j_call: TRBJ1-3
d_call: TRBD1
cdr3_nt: TGTGCCAGCAGCTTAGGGGGGACAGTCTCTGGAAACACCATATATTTT
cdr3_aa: CASSLGGTVSGNTIYF

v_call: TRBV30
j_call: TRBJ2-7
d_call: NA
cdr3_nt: TGTGCCTGGACCAGGTCCTACGAGCAGTACTTC
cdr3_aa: CAWTRSYEQYF

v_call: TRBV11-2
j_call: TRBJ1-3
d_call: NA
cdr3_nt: TGTGCCAGCAGCCCTGCTGGGCTCGGAAACACCATATATTTT
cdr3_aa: CASSPAGLGNTIYF

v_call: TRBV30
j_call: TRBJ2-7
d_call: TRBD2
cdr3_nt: TGTGCCTGGGACCCCGGGGCTAGCGGTATGATCTCCTACGAGCAGTACTTC
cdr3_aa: CAWDPGASGMISYEQYF

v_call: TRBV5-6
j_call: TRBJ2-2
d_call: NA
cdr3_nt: TGTGCCAGCAGGCGGGTCACCGGGGAGCTGTTTTTT
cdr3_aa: CASRRVTGELFF

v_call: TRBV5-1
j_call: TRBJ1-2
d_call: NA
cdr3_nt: TGCGCCAGCAGCCCTAAGGGGGACGGCTATGGCTACACCTTC
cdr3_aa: CASSPKGDGYGYTF

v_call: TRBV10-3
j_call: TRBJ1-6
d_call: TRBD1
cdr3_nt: TGTGCCTCAAGCAACAGGGGGGATGTTGGTTCACCCCTCCACTTT
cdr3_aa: CASSNRGDVGSPLHF

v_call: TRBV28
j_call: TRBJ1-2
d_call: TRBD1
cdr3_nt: TGTGCCAGCACCTACCCGGGACAGGAATGGGGTGGCTACACCTTC
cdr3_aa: CASTYPGQEWGGYTF

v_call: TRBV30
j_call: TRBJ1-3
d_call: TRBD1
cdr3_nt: TGTGCCTGGAGTGTACTTAGGGGGCCTGGAAACACCATATATTTT
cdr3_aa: CAWSVLRGPGNTIYF

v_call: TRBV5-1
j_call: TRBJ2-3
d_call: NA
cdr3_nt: TGCGCCAGCAGCTTGGGTGTCAAGGGCACAGATACGCAGTATTTT
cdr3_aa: CASSLGVKGTDTQYF

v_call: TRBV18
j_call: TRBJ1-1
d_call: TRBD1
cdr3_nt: TGTGCCAGCTCACCGCTACAGGGGTACGTGAACACTGAAGCTTTCTTT
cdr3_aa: CASSPLQGYVNTEAFF